These 17 T cell receptor beta chains share one sample of origin, sequenced in a study of Graves' ophthalmopathy and Graves' hyperthyroidism. Using RNA transcripts, the TCR beta CDR3 regions were amplified. The workflow started with a first-round RT-PCR run with HTBI primers and then moved on to a second-round multiplex PCR. From the multiplex PCR reads, TCRdb called clonotypes with MiXCR, one entry per CDR3 protein. The repertoire holds roughly 410,000 distinct CDR3 sequences, with just over 15% as singletons. Material: peripheral blood. The receptors here all came from a woman aged 18-29 years with stable Graves' hyperthyroidism.

This clonotype was counted many times. The chain combines TRBV6-4 with TRBJ1-2; TRBD1 agrees at 10 bases. Germline values: CDR1 MRHNA, CDR2 SNTAGT. V gave up 8 bases and J gave up 0 bases; unmatched junction bases: 12. This CDR3 spans 17 amino acids. This CDR3 is CASGPGTGDSTNYGYTF. The DNA for the CDR3 is TGTGCCAGCGGTCCTGGGACAGGGGACTCTACTAACTATGGCTACACCTTC.

This clonotype was counted a few times. The chain has TRBV19 and TRBJ2-5; 7 bases match TRBD2. Germline CDR1 reads LNHDA; CDR2 reads SQIVND (reference sequence). V dropped 4 bases and J dropped 2; count of bases not matched to a gene: 4. This CDR3 is built from 14 residues. CDR3 DNA: TGTGCCAGTAGTACGACTAGCCAACAAGAGACCCAGTACTTC. Protein sequence: CASSTTSQQETQYF.

On this clonotype itself: A much larger clone differs by one base, so this may be a read error. J is TRBJ2-2 and V is TRBV7-3; D gene unclear. V was trimmed by 2 bases and J by 4 bases, leaving 5 bases between them. This CDR3 spans 13 amino acids. The V gene's germline CDR1 is SGHTA and CDR2 FQGTGA. CDR3 bases: TGTGCCAGCAGCTTAGAGCCCACCGGGGAGCTGTTTTTT. Its translation is CASSLEPTGELFF.

This clonotype was counted ten times or more. V usage is TRBV5-1 and J usage is TRBJ1-2; D gene ambiguous. CDR1 is SGHRS, CDR2 YFSETQ, per germline. V lost 0 bases to trimming and J lost 6 bases, with 15 bases between them. The CDR3 totals 15 residues. In nucleotides, the CDR3 is TGCGCCAGCAGCTTGGAGGCAGGAATGGGAAATGGCTACACCTTC. Translating gives CASSLEAGMGNGYTF.

This chain uses TRBV6-2 or TRBV6-3 with TRBJ2-7; 7 bases fit TRBD1. This CDR3 contains 14 residues. The germline gives CDR1 MNHEY, CDR2 SVGEGT. Losses at the gene ends were 0 bases for V and 6 bases for J; bases not matched to a gene: 5. CDR3: CASSYSEGAAEQYF. DNA of the CDR3: TGTGCCAGCAGTTACTCAGAGGGGGCGGCCGAGCAGTACTTC.

This clonotype was counted between two and nine times. It may be a read error: a sequence one base away is much more abundant. The gene calls are TRBV27 and TRBJ2-5, with TRBD1 matching over 11 bases. CDR1 MNHEY and CDR2 SMNVEV come from the germline V gene (reference sequence). The CDR3 is 15 residues long. The CDR3 DNA reads as TGTGCCAGCAGTTCGGACAGGGGGCTGGAAGAGACCAAGTACTTC. Its protein product is CASSSDRGLEETKYF.

In its sample, this clonotype was seen many times. The V call is TRBV11-2, the J call TRBJ1-3, with D hard to call. The germline V and J ends were trimmed by 6 bases and 4 bases, with 19 bases remaining between them. The CDR3 sequence is 16 residues long. The germline V gene encodes CDR1 SGHAT and CDR2 FQNNGV. DNA for the CDR3: TGTGCCAGCAGAGACGCCCCATCGAGTAGGGGAAACACCATATATTTT. It is translated as CASRDAPSSRGNTIYF.

This clonotype was seen more than once but under ten times. This may be a read error, as it is one base from a much larger clone. This sequence joins TRBV12-3 or TRBV12-4 and TRBJ1-1, with D unclear. The CDR3 runs 13 residues. The CDR3: CASSFLPNTEACF. Here the CDR3 DNA reads TGTGCCAGCAGTTTTTTACCGAACACTGAAGCTTGCTTT.

This clonotype was counted at least ten times. This chain connects TRBV27 to TRBJ1-5; tentatively, D is TRBD1 (5 bases). This CDR3 has 13 amino acids. The V end lost 3 bases, the J end lost 7 bases, and 10 bases lay between the germline ends. The V gene's germline CDR1 is MNHEY and CDR2 SMNVEV (reference sequence). The CDR3 nucleotides are TGTGCCAGCAGTTTGAAGGGGAACCAGCCCCAGCATTTT. This codes for CASSLKGNQPQHF.

V usage is TRBV24-1 and J usage is TRBJ2-3; either TRBD1 or TRBD2 may supply D (5 bases each). CDR3 length: 15 amino acids. The V end was cut by 2 bases, the J end by 8 bases, with 16 bases between. Germline V gene data show CDR1 as KGHDR and CDR2 as SFDVKD. The CDR3 is CATSDSGARMGTQYF. Written as DNA, the CDR3 is TGTGCCACCAGTGATTCCGGGGCCCGGATGGGTACGCAGTATTTT.

This clonotype showed up many times. V and J are TRBV25-1 and TRBJ2-7, with TRBD1 matching over 10 bases. CDR3 size: 17 residues. V shed 2 bases, J shed 3 bases, and the junction held 10 bases outside the gene matches. Germline V gene data show CDR1 as MGHDK and CDR2 as SYGVNS. CDR3 sequence: CASSESGTGARNYEQYF. The DNA for the CDR3 is TGTGCCAGCAGTGAAAGTGGGACAGGGGCCCGGAACTACGAGCAGTACTTC.

This clonotype was observed a handful of times. V gene TRBV20-1 combines with J gene TRBJ1-2; D gene uncertain. V was cut by 0 bases and J by 7 bases, with 15 bases left in between. The CDR3 runs 14 residues. CDR1 DFQATT and CDR2 SNEGSKA come from the germline V gene (reference sequence). CDR3 sequence: CSARDTCGLSGYTF. CDR3 sequence (DNA): TGCAGTGCTAGAGATACTTGTGGGCTTAGTGGCTACACCTTC.

At least ten counts were recorded for this clonotype. The gene calls are TRBV2 and TRBJ1-1, with TRBD1 matching over 8 bases. Trimming cost V 7 bases and J 1 base; bases outside gene matches: 8. The CDR3 is made up of 15 amino acids. Germline loops: CDR1 SNHLY, CDR2 FYNNEI. CDR3 residues: CASTNRGGGNTEAFF. CDR3 bases: TGTGCCAGCACCAACAGGGGGGGAGGGAACACTGAAGCTTTCTTT.

This rearrangement joins TRBV6-2 or TRBV6-3 to TRBJ1-5, with 8 bases lining up with TRBD1. CDR1 MNHEY and CDR2 SVGEGT come from the germline V gene. J was trimmed by 3 bases and V by 3 bases; bases with no gene match: 7. The CDR3 is made up of 16 amino acids. CDR3 bases: TGTGCCAGCAGTTATCGCCAGGGGGCCGACAATCAGCCCCAGCATTTT. It is translated as CASSYRQGADNQPQHF.

This clonotype was seen repeatedly, ten times or more. V and J are TRBV6-2 or TRBV6-3 and TRBJ2-2; D is uncertain. Germline CDR1 and CDR2: MNHEY and SVGEGT. Trimming cost V 7 bases and J 1 base, with 7 bases left between them. CDR3 length: 13 residues. The CDR3 coding sequence is TGTGCCAGCACCATACTGAACACCGGGGAGCTGTTTTTT. Encoded protein: CASTILNTGELFF.

This clonotype showed up many times. Possible read error: a much larger clone is one base away. The chain links TRBV6-5 to TRBJ2-5; D not certain. The CDR3 has 17 residues. Per germline, CDR1 MNHEY and CDR2 SVGAGI. The CDR3 coding sequence is TGTGCCAGCAGTTCCCTCGGAATTTTTGGGTCCCAAGAGACCAAGTACTTC. This sequence encodes CASSSLGIFGSQETKYF.

This chain links TRBV7-2 with TRBJ2-7; 10 nucleotides match TRBD1. The J call may be faulty, since TRBJ2-1 better matches the DNA end. This CDR3 has 20 amino acids. The germline V gene encodes CDR1 SGHTA and CDR2 FQGNSA. CDR3 in amino acids: CASSYTRGGQGSFLPYEQFF. The CDR3 nucleotides are TGTGCCAGCAGTTACACTCGCGGGGGACAGGGGTCCTTTCTGCCCTACGAGCAGTTCTTC.